This T cell receptor beta chain was sequenced during a study of response to subunit inactivated influenza vaccine. TCRdb reprocessed the RT-PCR reads via MiXCR and lists one record per CDR3 protein. The data contain fewer than 250,000 distinct CDR3 sequences, approximately 15% of them singletons. The TCR was taken from a man aged 50-59 years who received an inactivated influenza vaccine. The starting material was CD8+ T cells sorted from PBMCs, obtained less than 6 days after vaccination.

Written as DNA, the CDR3 is TGTGCCACTAAGGACCTAGCGGGAGAACCCTACGAGCAGTACTTC. Translation: CATKDLAGEPYEQYF. The chain has TRBV15 and TRBJ2-7, with 10 bases identical to TRBD2. CDR1 LNHNV and CDR2 YYDKDF come from the germline V gene (reference sequence). V lost 9 bases and J lost 2; bases outside the gene matches: 10. The length of the CDR3 is 15 residues.